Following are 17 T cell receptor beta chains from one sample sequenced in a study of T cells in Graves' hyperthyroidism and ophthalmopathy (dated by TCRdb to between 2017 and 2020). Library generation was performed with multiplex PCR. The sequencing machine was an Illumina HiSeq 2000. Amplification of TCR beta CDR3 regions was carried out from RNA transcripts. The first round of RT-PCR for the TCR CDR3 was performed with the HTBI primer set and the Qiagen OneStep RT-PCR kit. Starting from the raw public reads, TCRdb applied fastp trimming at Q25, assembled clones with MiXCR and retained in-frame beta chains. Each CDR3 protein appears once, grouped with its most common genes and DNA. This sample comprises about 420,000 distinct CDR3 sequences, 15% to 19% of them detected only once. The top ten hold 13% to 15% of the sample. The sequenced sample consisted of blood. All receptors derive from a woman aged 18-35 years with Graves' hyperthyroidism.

In nucleotides, the CDR3 is TGTGCCAGCAAGGGACAGGGAGGAGCGAATGAAAAACTGTTTTTT. This translates into CASKGQGGANEKLFF. V is TRBV2 and J is TRBJ1-4; TRBD1 aligns across 9 bases. With V trimmed by 7 bases and J by 5 bases, 8 bases remained unmatched. Germline V gene data show CDR1 as SNHLY and CDR2 as FYNNEI. The CDR3 is 15 amino acids.

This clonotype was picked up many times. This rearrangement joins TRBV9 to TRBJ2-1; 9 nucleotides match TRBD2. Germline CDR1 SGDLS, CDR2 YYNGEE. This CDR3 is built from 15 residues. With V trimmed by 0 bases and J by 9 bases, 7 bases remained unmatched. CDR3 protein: CASSVGPSGVSEQFF. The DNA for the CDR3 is TGTGCCAGCAGCGTAGGTCCTAGCGGGGTGTCTGAGCAGTTCTTC.

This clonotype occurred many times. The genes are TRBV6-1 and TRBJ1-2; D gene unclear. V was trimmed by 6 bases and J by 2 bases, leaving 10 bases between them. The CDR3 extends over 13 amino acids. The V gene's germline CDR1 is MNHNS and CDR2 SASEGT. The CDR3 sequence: CASRSGQNYGYTF. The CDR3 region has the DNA TGTGCCAGCAGGTCCGGTCAGAACTATGGCTACACCTTC.

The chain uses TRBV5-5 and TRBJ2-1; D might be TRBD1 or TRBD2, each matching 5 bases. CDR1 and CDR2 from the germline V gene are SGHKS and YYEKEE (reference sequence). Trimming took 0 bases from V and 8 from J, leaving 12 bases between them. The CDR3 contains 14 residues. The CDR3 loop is CASSLELGEDEQFF. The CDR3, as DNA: TGTGCCAGCAGCTTGGAGCTGGGGGAAGATGAGCAGTTCTTC.

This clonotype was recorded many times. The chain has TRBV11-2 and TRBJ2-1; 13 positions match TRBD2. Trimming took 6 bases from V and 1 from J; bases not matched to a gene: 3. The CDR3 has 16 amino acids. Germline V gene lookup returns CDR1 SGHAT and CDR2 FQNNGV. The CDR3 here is CASRRLAGGSYNEQFF. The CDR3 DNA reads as TGTGCCAGCAGACGACTAGCGGGAGGATCCTACAATGAGCAGTTCTTC.

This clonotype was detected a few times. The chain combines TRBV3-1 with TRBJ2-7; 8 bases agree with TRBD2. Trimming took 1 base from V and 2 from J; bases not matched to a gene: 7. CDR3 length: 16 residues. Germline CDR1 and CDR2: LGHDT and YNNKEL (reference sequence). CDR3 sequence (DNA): TGTGCCAGCAGCCAAGGGATAGCGGGACGGACCTACGAGCAGTACTTC. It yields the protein CASSQGIAGRTYEQYF.

CDR3: CASSYSMAIVRAFNYGYTF. The DNA of the CDR3 is TGTGCCAGCAGTTACTCAATGGCGATCGTACGGGCTTTTAACTATGGCTACACCTTC. This chain connects TRBV6-2 or TRBV6-3 to TRBJ1-2; D uncertain. Germline V gives CDR1 MNHEY, CDR2 SVGEGT. V shed 0 bases and J shed 1 base, with 21 bases lying between them. The CDR3 runs to 19 residues.

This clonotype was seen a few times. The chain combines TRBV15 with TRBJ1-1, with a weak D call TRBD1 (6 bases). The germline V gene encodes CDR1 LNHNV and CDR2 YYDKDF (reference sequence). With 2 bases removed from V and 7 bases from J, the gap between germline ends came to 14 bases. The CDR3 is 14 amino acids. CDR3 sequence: CATSRSPTGNEAFF. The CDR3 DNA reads TGTGCCACCAGCAGATCTCCGACAGGAAATGAAGCTTTCTTT. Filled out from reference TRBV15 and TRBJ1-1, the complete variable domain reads DAMVIQNPRYQVTQFGKPVTLSCSQTLNHNVMYWYQQKSSQAPKLLFHYYDKDFNNEADTPDNFQSRRPNTSFCFLDIRSPGLGDTAMYLCATSRSPTGNEAFFGQGTRLTVV.

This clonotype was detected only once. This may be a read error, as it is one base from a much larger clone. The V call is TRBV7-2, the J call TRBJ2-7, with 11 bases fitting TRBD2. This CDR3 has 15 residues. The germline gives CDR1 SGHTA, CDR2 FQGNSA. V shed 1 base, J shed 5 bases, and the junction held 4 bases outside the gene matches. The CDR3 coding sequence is TGTGCCAGCAGCTTAGTCGGGACTAGCGGCAACGAGCAGTACTTC. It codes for CASSLVGTSGNEQYF.

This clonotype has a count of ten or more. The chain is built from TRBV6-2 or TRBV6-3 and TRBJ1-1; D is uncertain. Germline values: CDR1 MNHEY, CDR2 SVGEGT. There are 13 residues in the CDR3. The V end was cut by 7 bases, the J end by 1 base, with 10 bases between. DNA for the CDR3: TGTGCCAGCACAGTGGGATCGAACACTGAAGCTTTCTTT. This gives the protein CASTVGSNTEAFF.

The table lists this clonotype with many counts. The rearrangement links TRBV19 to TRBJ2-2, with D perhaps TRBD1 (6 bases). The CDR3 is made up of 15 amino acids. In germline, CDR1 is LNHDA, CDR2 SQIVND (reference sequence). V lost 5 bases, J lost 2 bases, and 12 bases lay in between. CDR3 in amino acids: CASSFPGANTGELFF. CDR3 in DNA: TGTGCCAGTAGTTTTCCAGGGGCCAACACCGGGGAGCTGTTTTTT.

CDR3 region: CASSLRQGAGANVLTF. In nucleotides, the CDR3 is TGCGCCAGCAGCCTACGGCAAGGAGCTGGGGCCAACGTCCTGACTTTC. J is TRBJ2-6 and V is TRBV5-1; no clear D. Trimming removed 4 bases from V and 2 bases from J, with 13 bases in between. There are 16 residues in the CDR3. In germline, CDR1 is SGHRS, CDR2 YFSETQ.

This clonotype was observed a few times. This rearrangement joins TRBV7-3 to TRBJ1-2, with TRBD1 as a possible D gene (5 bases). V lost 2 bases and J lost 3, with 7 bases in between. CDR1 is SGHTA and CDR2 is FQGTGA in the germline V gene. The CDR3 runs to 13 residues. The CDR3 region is CASSLQGDYGYTF. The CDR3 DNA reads TGTGCCAGCAGCTTACAGGGAGACTATGGCTACACCTTC.

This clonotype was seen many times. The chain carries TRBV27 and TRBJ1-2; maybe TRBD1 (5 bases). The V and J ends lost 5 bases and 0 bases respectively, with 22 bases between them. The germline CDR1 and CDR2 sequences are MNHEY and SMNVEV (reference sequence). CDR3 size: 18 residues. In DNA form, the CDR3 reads TGTGCCAGCAGTCCGAACCCGACAGACCAGTTAGCTAACTATGGCTACACCTTC. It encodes CASSPNPTDQLANYGYTF.

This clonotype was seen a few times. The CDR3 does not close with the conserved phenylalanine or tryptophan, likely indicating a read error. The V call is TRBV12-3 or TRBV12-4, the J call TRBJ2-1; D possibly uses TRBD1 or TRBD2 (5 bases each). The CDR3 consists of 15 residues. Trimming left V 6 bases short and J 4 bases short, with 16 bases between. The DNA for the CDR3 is TGTGCCAGCAGCTCCCCAGGTGGGGGTTACAATGAGCAGTTCTTA. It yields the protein CASSSPGGGYNEQFL.

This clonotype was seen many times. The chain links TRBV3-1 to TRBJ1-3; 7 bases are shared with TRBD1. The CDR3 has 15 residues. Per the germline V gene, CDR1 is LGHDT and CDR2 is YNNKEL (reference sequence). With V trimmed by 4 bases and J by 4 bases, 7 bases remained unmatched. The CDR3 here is CASSLKGQKGNTIYF. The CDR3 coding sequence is TGTGCCAGCAGCCTTAAGGGACAGAAAGGAAACACCATATATTTT.

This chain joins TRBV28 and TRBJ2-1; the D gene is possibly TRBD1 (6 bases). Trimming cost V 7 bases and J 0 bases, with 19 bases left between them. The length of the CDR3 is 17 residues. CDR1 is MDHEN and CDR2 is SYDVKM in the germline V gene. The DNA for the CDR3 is TGTGCCAGCACGTCAGGAGGACAGCCCAACTCCTACAATGAGCAGTTCTTC. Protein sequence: CASTSGGQPNSYNEQFF.